These 15 T cell receptor beta chains came from one sample sequenced in a study of identical twins. MiXCR, applied by TCRdb to the 5' RACE reads, yields one record per CDR3 protein. Seen here are about 720,000 distinct CDR3 sequences, roughly 20% observed once, and the top ten hold about an eighth. The data also belong to a second study, concerning T cells expressing NK-cell markers.

The sample was PBMCs. Receptors were obtained from a woman between 18 and 29 years old in good health.

The gene calls are TRBV25-1 and TRBJ2-7; 9 nucleotides line up with TRBD1. V shed 1 base and J 5 bases; nucleotides not matched to a gene: 3. The CDR3 is made up of 14 amino acids. The germline V gene has CDR1 MGHDK and CDR2 SYGVNS. The CDR3 region is CASSEWGQGHEQYF. CDR3 DNA: TGTGCCAGCAGTGAATGGGGACAGGGCCACGAGCAGTACTTC.

This clonotype was counted only a few times. V and J are TRBV25-1 and TRBJ2-2; no clear D gene. This CDR3 has 12 residues. V lost 10 bases, J lost 6 bases, and 12 bases lay in between. Per germline, CDR1 MGHDK and CDR2 SYGVNS. Written as DNA, the CDR3 is TGTGCCACCGAGGTTGTTCCCGGGGAGCTGTTTTTT. This gives the protein CATEVVPGELFF.

The chain employs TRBV6-5 and TRBJ2-7; D call uncertain. The germline V and J ends were trimmed by 4 bases and 4 bases, with 14 bases remaining between them. Germline V gene lookup returns CDR1 MNHEY and CDR2 SVGAGI. The CDR3 is 14 amino acids. CDR3 protein: CASSLTHPVYEQYF. CDR3 nucleotide sequence: TGTGCCAGCAGTTTGACCCATCCAGTGTACGAGCAGTACTTC.

The V gene is TRBV12-3 or TRBV12-4, the J gene TRBJ2-3; D gene unclear. The CDR3 runs to 12 residues. Trimming removed 1 base at V and 7 bases at J, with 6 bases between. DNA for the CDR3: TGTGCCAGCAGTTTAGACTACTATACGCAGTATTTT. Translated: CASSLDYYTQYF.

This chain links TRBV5-1 with TRBJ2-3; D is ambiguous. The CDR3 is 14 amino acids. Germline CDR1 SGHRS, CDR2 YFSETQ. V lost 0 bases and J 2 bases, leaving 7 bases between the germline ends. The CDR3: CASSLGRFTDTQYF. CDR3 DNA: TGCGCCAGCAGCTTGGGGCGGTTCACAGATACGCAGTATTTT.

This clonotype came up a few times. The chain combines TRBV9 with TRBJ2-7; D not resolved. The CDR3 covers 15 residues. Between the trimmed V and J ends, which lost 0 bases and 2 bases, there was a span of 12 bases. The germline V gene has CDR1 SGDLS and CDR2 YYNGEE. The CDR3 nucleotides are TGTGCCAGCAGCGTAGGGAGAGATTTGCCCTACGAGCAGTACTTC. It yields the protein CASSVGRDLPYEQYF.

The chain joins TRBV14 to TRBJ2-5; possibly TRBD2 for D (6 bases). V was clipped by 5 bases and J by 1 base, with 14 bases between them. The CDR3 runs to 15 residues. Germline assignment: CDR1 SGHDN and CDR2 FVKESK. CDR3 nucleotides: TGTGCCAGCAGCGTTGGGACTCAAGTCCAAGAGACCCAGTACTTC. This gives the protein CASSVGTQVQETQYF.

This clonotype was detected only a few times. The chain links TRBV5-1 to TRBJ1-3; D not certain. Germline CDR1 and CDR2: SGHRS and YFSETQ. CDR3 length: 15 amino acids. V was shortened by 0 bases and J by 8 bases, with 15 bases between the two germline ends. The CDR3: CASSLGWRTGDTIYF. CDR3 nucleotide sequence: TGCGCCAGCAGCTTGGGTTGGCGGACCGGGGACACCATATATTTT.

The chain uses TRBV20-1 and TRBJ1-2, with unresolved D. Trimming removed 6 bases at V and 3 bases at J, with 11 bases between. The CDR3 runs to 12 residues. From germline, CDR1 is DFQATT and CDR2 SNEGSKA (reference sequence). The CDR3 DNA reads as TGCAGTGCCCCCCGGTCCGACTATGGCTACACCTTC. This sequence encodes CSAPRSDYGYTF.

This chain connects TRBV20-1 to TRBJ2-4, with TRBD1 as a possible D gene (5 bases). The V gene's germline CDR1 is DFQATT and CDR2 SNEGSKA (reference sequence). V shed 3 bases and J shed 1 base, with 10 bases lying between them. The CDR3 has 14 residues. The CDR3 region is CSARQGVAKNIQYF. CDR3 coding DNA: TGCAGTGCTAGGCAGGGCGTTGCCAAAAACATTCAGTACTTC.

V usage is TRBV7-2 and J usage is TRBJ2-1, with a tentative D call TRBD1 (5 bases). This CDR3 has 13 residues. Germline assignment: CDR1 SGHTA and CDR2 FQGNSA. The V and J ends lost 5 bases and 8 bases respectively, with 13 bases between them. CDR3 loop: CASSQGPTDEQFF. CDR3 nucleotide sequence: TGTGCCAGCAGCCAGGGCCCCACGGATGAGCAGTTCTTC. The full variable domain, completed using reference TRBV7-2 and TRBJ2-1, is GAGVSQSPSNKVTEKGKDVELRCDPISGHTALYWYRQSLGQGLEFLIYFQGNSAPDKSGLPSDRFSAERTGGSVSTLTIQRTQQEDSAVYLCASSQGPTDEQFFGPGTRLTVL.

This clonotype was counted many times. V gene TRBV12-3 or TRBV12-4 combines with J gene TRBJ2-7, with 7 bases lining up with TRBD2. This CDR3 has 11 amino acids. Losses at the gene ends were 3 bases for V and 7 bases for J; bases not matched to a gene: 0. The CDR3 DNA reads as TGTGCCAGCAGTTTCGGGAGGGAGCAGTACTTC. It specifies CASSFGREQYF.

V and J are TRBV21-1 and TRBJ2-1; the D call in the table, TRBD2, was not verified against the DNA. TRBV21-1 is listed as a pseudogene. The CDR3 runs to 16 residues. The CDR3 here is CASSSSGRLSYNEQFF. DNA of the CDR3: TGTGCCAGCAGCTCTAGCGGGAGACTGTCTTACAATGAGCAGTTCTTC.

The genes are TRBV9 and TRBJ2-7; 10 bases align to TRBD1. Germline CDR1 reads SGDLS; CDR2 reads YYNGEE. V shed 0 bases and J 5 bases; nucleotides not matched to a gene: 2. CDR3 length: 14 residues. CDR3 sequence (DNA): TGTGCCAGCAGCGTAGGCGGGACAGGGGACGAGCAGTACTTC. Translating gives CASSVGGTGDEQYF.

The chain carries TRBV12-3 or TRBV12-4 and TRBJ2-3, with 8 nucleotides matching TRBD2. CDR3 length equals 17 residues. V shed 0 bases, J shed 2 bases, and the junction held 7 bases outside the gene matches. The CDR3 coding sequence is TGTGCCAGCAGTTTAGCCCGGCTAGCGGGTATCACAGATACGCAGTATTTT. It specifies CASSLARLAGITDTQYF.